The sample holds one count of the clone carrying this TCR beta chain. As yet, its antigen is unknown. This sample was taken from a study of T cell responses to AZD1222 COVID-19 vaccine. Study-level findings and limits: The breadth and depth of Spike-specific TCRs increased once two AZD1222 doses had been given.

V dropped 2 bases and J dropped 0 bases, with 16 bases sitting between them. Per the germline V gene, CDR1 is KGHDR and CDR2 is SFDVKD. The CDR3 sequence is 17 residues long. Here immunoSEQ multiplex PCR was the method, and the copy in TCRdb shows in-frame clones only, minus some. The sample contains about 170,000 clones, over 80% of which appear only once. The input for sequencing was peripheral blood, taken 28 days after the second dose of the MenACWY control vaccine. The chain recombines TRBV24-1 with TRBJ2-7; TRBD1 or TRBD2 may be the D gene (5 bases each). This TCR came from an adult who received the MenACWY meningococcal vaccine as a control. CDR3 coding DNA: TGTGCCACCAGTGATTCCGGATTGGGGGACGCCTCCTACGAGCAGTACTTC. Translation gives CATSDSGLGDASYEQYF.